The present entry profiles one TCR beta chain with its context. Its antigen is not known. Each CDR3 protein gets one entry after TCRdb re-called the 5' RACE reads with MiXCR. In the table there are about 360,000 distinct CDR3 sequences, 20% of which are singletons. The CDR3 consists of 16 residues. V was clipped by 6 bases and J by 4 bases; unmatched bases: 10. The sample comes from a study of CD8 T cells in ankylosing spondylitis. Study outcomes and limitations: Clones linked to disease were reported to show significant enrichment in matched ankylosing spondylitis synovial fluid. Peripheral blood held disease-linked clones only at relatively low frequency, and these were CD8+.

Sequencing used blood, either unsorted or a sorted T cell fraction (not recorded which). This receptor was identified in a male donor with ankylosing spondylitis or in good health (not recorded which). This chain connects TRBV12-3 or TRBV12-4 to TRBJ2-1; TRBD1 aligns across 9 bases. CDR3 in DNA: TGTGCCAGCAGCTTCGGGACAGGGATCCTTTACAATGAGCAGTTCTTC. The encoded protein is CASSFGTGILYNEQFF.